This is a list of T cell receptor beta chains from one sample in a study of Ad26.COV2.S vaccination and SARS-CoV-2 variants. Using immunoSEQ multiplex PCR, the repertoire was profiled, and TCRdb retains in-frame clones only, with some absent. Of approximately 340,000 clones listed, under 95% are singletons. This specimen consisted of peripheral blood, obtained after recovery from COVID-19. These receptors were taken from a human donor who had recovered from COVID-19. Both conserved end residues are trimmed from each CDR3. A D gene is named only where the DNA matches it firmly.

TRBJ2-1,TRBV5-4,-,ASSLPTIWGVDYNEQF
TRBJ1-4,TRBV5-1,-,ASSWAQGAGEKLF
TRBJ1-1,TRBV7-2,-,ASSLLTPTHEAF
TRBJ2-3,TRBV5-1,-,ASSLVPGPTDTQY
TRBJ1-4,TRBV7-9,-,ASSLPHKKDEKLF
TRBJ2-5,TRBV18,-,ASSPKETQY
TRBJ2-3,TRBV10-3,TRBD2,ATGKGLAGDTQY
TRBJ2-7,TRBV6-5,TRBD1,ASSYGQGAYEQY
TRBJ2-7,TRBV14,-,ASSPGLDYEQY
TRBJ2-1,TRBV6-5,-,ASSWLDGGRGEQF
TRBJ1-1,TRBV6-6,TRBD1,ASSRTGGTEAF
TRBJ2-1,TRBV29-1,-,SVERNEQF
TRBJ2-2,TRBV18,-,ASSPSNTGELF
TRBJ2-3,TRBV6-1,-,ASSGGTALEGDTQY
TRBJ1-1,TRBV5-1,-,ASSLSRVEYTEAF
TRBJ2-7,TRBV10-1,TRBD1,ASSDGTEIYEQY
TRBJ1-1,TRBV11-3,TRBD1,ASSLRTGGVTEAF